The next 15 T cell receptor beta chains were all read from a single sample in a study of response to subunit inactivated influenza vaccine (dated by TCRdb to 2017 to 2018). The library came from RT-PCR. Sequencing was carried out with an Illumina HiSeq 2500. TCRdb's own reprocessing of the public reads used fastp at Q25 and MiXCR and kept productive beta chains. Entries that share a CDR3 protein sequence are merged under the most common genes and DNA. The sample has hundreds of thousands of distinct CDR3 sequences on record, approximately 10% of them singletons. Jointly, the top ten make up around 9.6% of the sample. The input for sequencing was PBMCs from blood, taken on the day of vaccination. These receptors all come from a man aged 50 to 60 who received an inactivated influenza vaccine. Donor details come from another sample of the same person, matched by shared clones.

This clonotype was counted between two and nine times. The gene calls are TRBV28 and TRBJ2-1; D unclear. Germline assignment: CDR1 MDHEN and CDR2 SYDVKM. The germline V and J ends were trimmed by 1 base and 2 bases, with 12 bases remaining between them. CDR3 length: 16 residues. Here the CDR3 reads CASSLSEPIPYNEQFF. The CDR3 DNA reads as TGTGCCAGCAGTTTATCCGAACCCATACCCTACAATGAGCAGTTCTTC.

This clonotype appeared a few times. J is TRBJ2-7 and V is TRBV19; possible D gene TRBD1, 5 bases. V lost 3 bases, J lost 5 bases, and 14 bases lay in between. Germline-derived CDR1 and CDR2 are LNHDA and SQIVND (reference sequence). This CDR3 spans 14 amino acids. CDR3 coding DNA: TGTGCCAGTAGTATGATGGCAGGGTTCCACGAGCAGTACTTC. Translation: CASSMMAGFHEQYF.

There are many counts of this clonotype. V usage is TRBV29-1 and J usage is TRBJ2-1; D may match TRBD1 or TRBD2 (5 bases each). There are 14 residues in the CDR3. Germline V CDR1 and CDR2: SQVTM, ANQGSEA. The germline V and J ends were trimmed by 6 bases and 5 bases, with 17 bases remaining between them. CDR3 region: CSVSGRILDNEQFF. The DNA of the CDR3 is TGCAGCGTGTCGGGACGCATACTTGACAATGAGCAGTTCTTC.

This clonotype was seen more than once but under ten times. This sequence joins TRBV4-1 and TRBJ2-7; D call uncertain. Trimming pared 1 base from V and 4 bases from J, leaving 11 bases between. The germline V gene encodes CDR1 MGHRA and CDR2 YSYEKL. This CDR3 has 14 amino acids. Here the CDR3 DNA reads TGCGCCAGCAGCCAAGTTACCCTCTCGTACGAGCAGTACTTC. This gives the protein CASSQVTLSYEQYF.

The V call is TRBV18, the J call TRBJ2-1; D unresolved. Germline V gene data show CDR1 as KGHSH and CDR2 as LQKENI. V lost 0 bases and J lost 5, with 5 bases in between. The CDR3 is 13 amino acids. The CDR3 protein is CASSPPNHNEQFF. The DNA of the CDR3 is TGTGCCAGCTCACCACCGAATCACAATGAGCAGTTCTTC.

The V call is TRBV7-2, the J call TRBJ2-1, with unresolved D. CDR3 size: 15 residues. V lost 3 bases and J lost 2, with 11 bases in between. Germline lookup yields CDR1 SGHTA and CDR2 FQGNSA. CDR3 region: CASSFGVWTYNEQFF. CDR3 DNA sequence: TGTGCCAGCAGCTTCGGCGTATGGACCTACAATGAGCAGTTCTTC.

This clonotype has only a few counts. The rearrangement joins TRBV3-1 to TRBJ2-2; the D is unclear. The CDR3 runs 14 residues. V lost 1 base, J lost 6 bases, and 9 bases lay in between. Germline V gene sequence: CDR1 LGHDT, CDR2 YNNKEL (reference sequence). The CDR3 region is CASSQVSVAGELFF. The CDR3 DNA follows: TGTGCCAGCAGCCAAGTGTCTGTCGCCGGGGAGCTGTTTTTT.

This clonotype appeared a few times. The CDR3 coding sequence is TGTGCCAGCAGTTTAGGGGAAATGGCGCAGTATTTT. It codes for CASSLGEMAQYF. V gene TRBV12-3 or TRBV12-4 combines with J gene TRBJ2-3, with D unresolved. The CDR3 runs to 12 residues. The germline V and J ends were trimmed by 1 base and 10 bases, with 9 bases remaining between them.

This clonotype appeared a few times. The chain links TRBV6-2 or TRBV6-3 to TRBJ2-5, with a weak D call TRBD1 (6 bases). With 2 bases removed from V and 0 bases from J, the gap between germline ends came to 10 bases. This CDR3 has 15 residues. Germline CDR1 reads MNHEY; CDR2 reads SVGEGT. CDR3 bases: TGTGCCAGCAGTTACAGAGACAGGTACCAAGAGACCCAGTACTTC. As protein: CASSYRDRYQETQYF.

This clonotype has ten or more counts. The rearrangement uses TRBV7-6 and TRBJ2-3; no clear D. The germline V gene has CDR1 SGHVS and CDR2 FNYEAQ. V was pared by 1 base and J by 0 bases, with 5 bases between. The CDR3 runs 14 residues. CDR3 coding DNA: TGTGCCAGCAGCTTAGATCCAAGCACAGATACGCAGTATTTT. Its translation: CASSLDPSTDTQYF.

This clonotype was found a few times. The chain links TRBV4-2 to TRBJ2-7; 14 bases are shared with TRBD2. Germline loops: CDR1 LGHNA, CDR2 YNFKEQ. The CDR3 length is 16 residues. V shed 0 bases, J shed 4 bases, and the junction held 2 bases outside the gene matches. The CDR3 spells CASSQETSGRAYEQYF. In DNA, the CDR3 is TGTGCCAGCAGCCAAGAGACTAGCGGGAGGGCTTACGAGCAGTACTTC.

This clonotype was seen a handful of times. In DNA, the CDR3 is TGTGCCAGCTCACCACCGAACAGGGGCGAGACTGAAGCTTTCTTT. Protein: CASSPPNRGETEAFF. The J gene is TRBJ1-1, the V gene TRBV18; 7 bases match TRBD1. The germline V gene encodes CDR1 KGHSH and CDR2 LQKENI. CDR3 length equals 15 residues. J gave up 5 bases and V 0 bases, and 6 bases lay outside the gene matches.

This clonotype has a count of ten or more. The genes are TRBV12-3 or TRBV12-4 and TRBJ2-1; either TRBD1 or TRBD2 may fit D (6 bases each). This CDR3 is built from 15 residues. V lost 5 bases to trimming and J lost 9 bases, with 20 bases between them. In DNA form, the CDR3 reads TGTGCCAGCAGTCCTCGGGGGCTAGTCGGGCGTGAGCAGTTCTTC. The encoded protein is CASSPRGLVGREQFF.

This clonotype was detected only a few times. CDR3 protein: CASSLTSSRTGGSYEQYF. CDR3 DNA: TGTGCCAGCAGCCTTACCTCAAGCAGGACAGGGGGCTCCTACGAGCAGTACTTC. The chain carries TRBV5-6 and TRBJ2-7; 10 bases align to TRBD1. Germline V gene sequence: CDR1 SGHDT, CDR2 YYEEEE. The CDR3 runs 18 residues. V dropped 4 bases and J dropped 0; count of bases not matched to a gene: 13.

The rearrangement uses TRBV7-8 and TRBJ1-4, with D hard to call. Germline V CDR1 and CDR2: SGHVS, FQNEAQ. The CDR3 sequence is 13 residues long. Between the trimmed V and J ends, which lost 1 base and 7 bases, there was a span of 7 bases. The CDR3 DNA reads as TGTGCCAGCAGCTTAGGGTCTCCTGAAAAACTGTTTTTT. This encodes CASSLGSPEKLFF.